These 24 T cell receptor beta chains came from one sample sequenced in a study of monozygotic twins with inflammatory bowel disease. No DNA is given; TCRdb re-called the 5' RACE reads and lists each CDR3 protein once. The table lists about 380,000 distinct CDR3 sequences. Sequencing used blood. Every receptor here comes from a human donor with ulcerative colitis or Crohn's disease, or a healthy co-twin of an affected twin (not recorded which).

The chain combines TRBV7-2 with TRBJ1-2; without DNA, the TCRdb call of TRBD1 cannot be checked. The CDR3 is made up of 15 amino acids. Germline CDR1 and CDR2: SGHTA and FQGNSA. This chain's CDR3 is CASSEGVGQFYGYTF.

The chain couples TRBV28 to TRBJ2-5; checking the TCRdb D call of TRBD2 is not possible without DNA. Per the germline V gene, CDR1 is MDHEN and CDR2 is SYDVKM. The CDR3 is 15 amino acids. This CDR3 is CASSFQAGGLKTQYF.

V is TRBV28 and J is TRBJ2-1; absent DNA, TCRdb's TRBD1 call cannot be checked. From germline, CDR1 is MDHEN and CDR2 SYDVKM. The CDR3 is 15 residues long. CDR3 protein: CASSLSGTVYNEQFF.

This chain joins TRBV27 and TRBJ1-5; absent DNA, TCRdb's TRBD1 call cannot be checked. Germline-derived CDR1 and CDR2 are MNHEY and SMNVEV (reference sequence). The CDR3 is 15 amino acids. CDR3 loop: CASSFGGYRNQPQHF.

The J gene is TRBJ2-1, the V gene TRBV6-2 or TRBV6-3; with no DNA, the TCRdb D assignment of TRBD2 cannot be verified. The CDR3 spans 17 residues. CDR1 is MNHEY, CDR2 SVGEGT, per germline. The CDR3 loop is CASSYSSGSGVDNEQFF.

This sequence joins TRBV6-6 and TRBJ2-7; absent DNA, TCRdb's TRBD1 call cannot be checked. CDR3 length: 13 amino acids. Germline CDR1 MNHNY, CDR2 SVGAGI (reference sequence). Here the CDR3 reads CATRTDVKYEQYF.

The CDR3 is CASSLSAAGETQYF. The chain employs TRBV7-3 and TRBJ2-5; TCRdb gives TRBD2 as the D gene, but with no DNA this cannot be confirmed. This CDR3 has 14 amino acids. CDR1 is SGHTA, CDR2 FQGTGA, per germline. The full variable domain, with the rest looked up from reference TRBV7-3 and TRBJ2-5, is GAGVSQTPSNKVTEKGKYVELRCDPISGHTALYWYRQSLGQGPEFLIYFQGTGAADDSGLPNDRFFAVRPEGSVSTLKIQRTERGDSAVYLCASSLSAAGETQYFGPGTRLLVL.

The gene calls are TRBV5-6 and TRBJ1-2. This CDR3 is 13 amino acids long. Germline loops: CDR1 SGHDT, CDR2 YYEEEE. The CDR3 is CASSLPGPYGYTF.

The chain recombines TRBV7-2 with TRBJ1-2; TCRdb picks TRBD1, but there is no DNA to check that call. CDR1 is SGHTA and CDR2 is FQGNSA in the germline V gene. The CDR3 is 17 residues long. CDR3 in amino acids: CASSLVRSGVGSYGYTF. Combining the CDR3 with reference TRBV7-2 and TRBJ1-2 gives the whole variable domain GAGVSQSPSNKVTEKGKDVELRCDPISGHTALYWYRQSLGQGLEFLIYFQGNSAPDKSGLPSDRFSAERTGGSVSTLTIQRTQQEDSAVYLCASSLVRSGVGSYGYTFGSGTRLTVV.

This CDR3 reads CASTRIYDLETQYF. This rearrangement joins TRBV6-1 to TRBJ2-5. The germline CDR1 and CDR2 sequences are MNHNS and SASEGT. CDR3 length: 14 residues.

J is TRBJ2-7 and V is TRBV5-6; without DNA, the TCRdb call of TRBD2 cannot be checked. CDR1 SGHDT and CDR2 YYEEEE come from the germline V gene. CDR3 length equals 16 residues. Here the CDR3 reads CASSPGGPAGSYEQYF.

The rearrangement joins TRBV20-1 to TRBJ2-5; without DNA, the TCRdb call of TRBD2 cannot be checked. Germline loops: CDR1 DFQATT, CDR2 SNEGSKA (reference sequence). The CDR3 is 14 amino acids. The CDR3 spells CSGASGDFKGSQYF.

The CDR3: CATSGREGETQYF. V and J are TRBV10-3 and TRBJ2-5; TCRdb returns TRBD2, unconfirmable since there is no DNA. The CDR3 contains 13 residues. The germline gives CDR1 ENHRY, CDR2 SYGVKD.

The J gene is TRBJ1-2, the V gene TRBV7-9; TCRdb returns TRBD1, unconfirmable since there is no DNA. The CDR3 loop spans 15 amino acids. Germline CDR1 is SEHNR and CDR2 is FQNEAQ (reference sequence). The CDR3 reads CASSLIQGGAYGYTF. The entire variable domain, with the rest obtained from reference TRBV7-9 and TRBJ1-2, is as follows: DTGVSQNPRHKITKRGQNVTFRCDPISEHNRLYWYRQTLGQGPEFLTYFQNEAQLEKSRLLSDRFSAERPKGSFSTLEIQRTEQGDSAMYLCASSLIQGGAYGYTFGSGTRLTVV.

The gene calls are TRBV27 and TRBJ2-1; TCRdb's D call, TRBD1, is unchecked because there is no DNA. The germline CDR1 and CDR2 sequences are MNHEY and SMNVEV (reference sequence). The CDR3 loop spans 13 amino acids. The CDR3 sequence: CASNSRQRNEQFF.

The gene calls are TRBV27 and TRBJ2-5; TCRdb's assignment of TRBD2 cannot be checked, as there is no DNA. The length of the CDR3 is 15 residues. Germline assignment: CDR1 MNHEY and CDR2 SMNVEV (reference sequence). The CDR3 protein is CASSLVAGIQETQYF.

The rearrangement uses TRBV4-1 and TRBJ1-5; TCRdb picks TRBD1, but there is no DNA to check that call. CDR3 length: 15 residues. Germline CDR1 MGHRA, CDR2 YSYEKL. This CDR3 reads CASSQDGDRYQPQHF.

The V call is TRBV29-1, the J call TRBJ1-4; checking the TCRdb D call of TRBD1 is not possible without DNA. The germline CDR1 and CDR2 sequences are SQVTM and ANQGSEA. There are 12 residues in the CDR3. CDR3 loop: CSALDKDEKLFF.

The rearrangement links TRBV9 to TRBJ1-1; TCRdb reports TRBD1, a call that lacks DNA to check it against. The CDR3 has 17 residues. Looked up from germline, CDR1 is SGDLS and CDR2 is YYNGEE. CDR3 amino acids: CASSDIAFTGAGTEAFF.

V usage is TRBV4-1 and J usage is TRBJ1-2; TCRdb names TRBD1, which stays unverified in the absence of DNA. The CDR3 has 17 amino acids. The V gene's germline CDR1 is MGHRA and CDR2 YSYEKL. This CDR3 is CASSQDGGTGGNYGYTF.

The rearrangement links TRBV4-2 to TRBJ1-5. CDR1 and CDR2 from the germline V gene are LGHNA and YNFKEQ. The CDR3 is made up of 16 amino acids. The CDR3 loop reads CASSPSTANSNQPQHF.

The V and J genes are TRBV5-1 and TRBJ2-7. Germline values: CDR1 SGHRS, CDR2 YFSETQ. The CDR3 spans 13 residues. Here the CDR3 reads CASSLATISEQYF.

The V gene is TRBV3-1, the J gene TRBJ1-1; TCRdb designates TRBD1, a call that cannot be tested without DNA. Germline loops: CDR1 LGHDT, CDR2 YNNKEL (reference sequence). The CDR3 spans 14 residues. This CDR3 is CASSQRGTAPAAFF.

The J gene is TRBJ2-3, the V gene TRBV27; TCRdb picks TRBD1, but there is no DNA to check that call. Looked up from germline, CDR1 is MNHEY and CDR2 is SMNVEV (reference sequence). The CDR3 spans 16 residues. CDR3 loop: CASSLKAPGQADTQYF.